By share, the clone carrying this T cell receptor beta chain counts as medium-sized. Via MiXCR, TCRdb re-called the multiplex PCR reads, giving one row per CDR3 protein. Here the sample spans around 19,000 distinct CDR3 sequences, 32% being singletons. This specimen comes from a study of breast tumors, draining lymph nodes, adjacent tissues. CDR3 length: 13 residues. Germline V CDR1 and CDR2: SNHLY, FYNNEI. V gave up 7 bases and J gave up 6 bases, with 13 bases separating them. The sequenced material came from breast tumor tissue. The TCR comes from a female donor with breast cancer. Some clones in this sample may be carry-over from other donors' samples. The rearrangement joins TRBV2 to TRBJ2-1; perhaps D is TRBD1 or TRBD2 (6 bases each). CDR3 coding DNA: TGTGCCAGCAAGGGGGGAGTCGCCAATGAGCAGTTCTTC. Translating gives CASKGGVANEQFF.